The sequence of this T cell receptor (beta chain) was determined in a study of CD8 T cells in Susac syndrome (dated by TCRdb to about 2019). Context from the whole study: Repertoire sequencing was used to test whether CD8+ T cell activation and differentiation in Susac syndrome was antigen driven.

The paper's findings and limits, for the study overall: The TCR sequencing and HLA analysis was acknowledged to have included a relatively small number of individuals.

With respect to this clonotype: The antigen this receptor binds is unknown. Base qualities are missing; no much larger clone stands one base away.

RNA was extracted with the RNeasy kit and about 0.5 to 1 ug was reverse transcribed using random hexamers. TCR beta CDR3 regions were amplified with the immunoSEQ multiplex PCR assay covering 54 Vbeta and 13 Jbeta segments. PCR amplification bias was corrected by using a synthetic template baseline for primer optimization and computational correction. The study's own analysis went as follows. Reads were annotated to V, D and J genes per IMGT and analyzed with immunoSEQ Analyzer, keeping only productive sequences. Clonality was calculated as one minus the Shannon entropy normalized by log2 of the number of productive unique sequences. Public and private clones were assessed among the 100 most prevalent clones of each patient and control. A clone was defined as Susac-specific if it was absent from the healthy and MS cohorts, from some 1,100 published viral clones and from other ImmuneACCESS disease sequences. TCRdb trimmed the raw reads at Q25, called clones with MiXCR and kept productive beta chains. Merged by CDR3 protein, the rows form single entries marked with the most common genes and DNA. The V and J calls come from TCRdb's annotation, not from the publication. The sample table holds approximately 170,000 distinct CDR3 sequences, of which around 95% were seen once. The ten biggest clones cover more than 0.11% of the sample.

High-throughput TCR beta sequencing profiled peripheral blood CD8+ and CD4+ T cells from healthy donors, Susac syndrome patients and multiple sclerosis patients. Healthy donors were included as age- and sex-matched controls. Bulk CD8+ and CD4+ T cells were purified magnetically by negative isolation, whereas CD8+ TEMRA cells were enriched by FACS. Blood was drawn into EDTA tubes, processed within 24 hours, and PBMCs were isolated by density gradient centrifugation. PBMCs intended for TCR sequencing were cryopreserved in liquid nitrogen and thawed later in a water bath at 37 degrees C. Purity of sorted or isolated CD4+, CD8+ and CD8+ TEMRA cells was at least 90%. Including the terminal cysteine and phenylalanine, the CDR3 comprises 14 residues. Only the CDR3 portion is preserved as DNA: 42 bases, with reading frame beginning at the first base. CDR1 is given as DFQATT and CDR2 as SNEGSKA, both from the germline V gene (reference sequence). Trimming at the junction amounts to 6 bases on V and 5 bases on J, and the germline ends lie 14 bases apart.

Sequencing was done on a sample of CD4+ T cells from PBMCs. This receptor was obtained from a human donor in good health. The sequence links TRBV20-1 to TRBJ1-6; TRBD1 is a weak D gene call, 6 bases matching. DNA sequence: TGCAGTGCCCGGGCAGGGGCGAATAATTCACCCCTCCACTTT. The translation is CSARAGANNSPLHF.